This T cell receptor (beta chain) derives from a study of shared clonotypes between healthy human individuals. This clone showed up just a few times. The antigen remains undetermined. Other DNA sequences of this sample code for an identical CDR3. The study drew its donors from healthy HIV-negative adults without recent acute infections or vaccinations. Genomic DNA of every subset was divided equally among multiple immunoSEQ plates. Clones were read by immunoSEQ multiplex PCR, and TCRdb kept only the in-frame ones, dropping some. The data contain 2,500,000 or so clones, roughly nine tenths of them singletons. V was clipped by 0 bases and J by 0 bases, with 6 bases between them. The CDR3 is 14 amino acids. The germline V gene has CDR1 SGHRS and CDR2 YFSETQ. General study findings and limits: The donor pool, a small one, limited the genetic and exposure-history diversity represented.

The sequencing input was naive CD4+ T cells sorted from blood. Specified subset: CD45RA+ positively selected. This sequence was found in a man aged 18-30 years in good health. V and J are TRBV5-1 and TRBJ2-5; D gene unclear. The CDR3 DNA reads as TGCGCCAGCAGCTTGGGGTCGTACCAAGAGACCCAGTACTTC. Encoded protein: CASSLGSYQETQYF.